The following is a TCR beta chain sequence with its context. This clonotype was seen a handful of times. Its antigen is not yet known. Per-nucleotide qualities are absent, and no much larger clonotype sits a single base away. From the cysteine through the phenylalanine, the CDR3 covers 14 amino acids. Kept here is only the CDR3 DNA, which spans 42 bases and is read in frame from base 1. CDR1 WNHNN and CDR2 SYGVQD are derived from the germline V gene (reference sequence). V was cut back by 5 bases and J by 1 base, leaving a gap of 10 bases between them. The sample is drawn from a study of vaccination and CD4 T cells after COVID-19 (dated by TCRdb to 2022 to 2024). General notes on the study: The convalescent cohort comprised six males and four females, including two Hispanic individuals, seven Caucasians, two Asians and one multiracial person. Participants got two doses of the Pfizer-BioNTech BNT162b2 vaccine (n=8) or two doses of the Moderna mRNA-1273 vaccine (n=2). Post-COVID blood samples were collected from convalescent patients a median of around 96 days after diagnosis, with a range of about 30 to 161 days. Post-vaccine blood samples were taken a median of roughly 72 days after the second vaccine dose, with a range of roughly 13 to 250 days. Culture stimuli were overlapping spike peptide pools from SARS-CoV-2 and from the common cold coronaviruses HCoV-NL63, HCoV-OC43 and HCoV-229E. As controls, cultures received a CEFX viral epitope pool (the positive control), an HIV-1 Nef peptide pool (the negative control), or no peptide at all. In under 13 COVID-19 convalescent patients and a few infection-naive healthy vaccine recipients, researchers compared the spike-specific CD4+ TCR repertoire from before mRNA vaccination with the repertoire from after. At the TCR clonotype level, an earlier paper using these donors assessed memory CD4+ T cell crossreactivity between SARS-CoV-2 and common cold coronavirus spike proteins.

Read against the paper, the sample's treatment or condition label means: 10-day PBMC culture with coronavirus spike peptide pools or control peptides (ViraFEST assay). CD4+ T cells from unexposed donors were collected before the COVID-19 pandemic (2011-2018). The ViraFEST assay was used in the study, in which antigen-specific T cells were expanded with peptide pools and expanded clonotypes were subsequently identified by TCR sequencing. Under 2.5 million PBMCs per well were cultured in IMDM with roughly 5.2% human AB serum and roughly 10 IU/ml IL-2, plus 10 ug/ml peptide pools. Half of the culture medium was replaced with fresh IL-2-containing medium on days 3 and 7. After nine to eleven days of culture, CD4+ T cells were isolated by negative selection with the EasySep CD4+ T cell isolation kit. Unexposed donor CD4+ T cells were tested for reactivity to SARS-CoV-2 S and N and four common cold coronavirus spike pools, as cell number allowed. Ficoll-Paque Plus gradient centrifugation was used to isolate PBMCs from whole blood, and the isolated PBMCs were then either used fresh or cryopreserved at -140C. Culture conditions were generally each tested in triplicate wells. The leukapheresis product used for the unexposed donors was purchased from a commercial source.

Findings and caveats that apply to the study as a whole: Among convalescent patients, a median roughly 90% of the SARS-CoV-2-reactive clones seen after vaccination appeared only after vaccination, which suggests priming specific to the vaccine. Of the vaccine-specific clones in convalescent patients, 304 of 307, or nearly all, reacted only to SARS-CoV-2 spike and did not cross-react with common cold coronaviruses. Relatively few convalescent patients were included in the study, and early timepoints after natural infection were not analyzed. Although the median number of SARS-CoV-2-reactive clonotypes went up from roughly 20 after infection to more than 30 after vaccination, the increase was not significant.

The library came from PCR. TCR sequencing of DNA from cultured CD4+ T cells used the Oncomine TCR Beta short-read assay at the Johns Hopkins FTIC core. Genomic DNA was extracted from the cultured CD4+ T cells with the QIAamp micro DNA kit. Oncomine TCR Beta libraries from cultured CD4+ T cells were pooled using unique dual indexes and sequenced on an Illumina iSeq 100. For the original study's pipeline: Non-productive sequences were removed, and CDR3s not starting with C, not ending with F or W, or shorter than 7 amino acids were discarded. The MANAFEST web application identified antigen-specific clonotypes by comparing peptide-stimulated wells against reference wells and other culture wells. To be called positive, a clone needed an FDR below 0.05, an odds ratio above 5, and a productive frequency above 0.1% in at least two of three replicate wells. A clonotype was classed as cross-reactive if the clonotype showed significant expansion both in SARS-CoV-2 spike wells and in at least one common cold coronavirus spike condition. Similarity between CDR3 sequences was evaluated in R version 3.6.1 using Levenshtein distances (stringdist) and unrooted phylogenetic trees (ape). Through fastp at Q25 and MiXCR, TCRdb rebuilt clones from the public reads, retaining in-frame beta chains. When rows share a CDR3 protein, they turn into one entry using the most common DNA and genes. TCRdb's processing, not the authors' own work, is the source of the V and J calls. This sample gives 4,500 to 5,500 distinct CDR3 sequences in total; about two fifths of them show up just once. Of the sample, 25% to 35% falls within the top ten clones.

The source is a human donor in good health. Material for sequencing was CD4+ T cells from blood, cultured in vitro. The chain joins TRBV10-1 to TRBJ2-3, with the D gene uncertain. The CDR3 sequence is CASSKERGTDTQYF. The DNA sequence follows: TGCGCCAGCAGTAAGGAAAGGGGCACAGATACGCAGTATTTT.